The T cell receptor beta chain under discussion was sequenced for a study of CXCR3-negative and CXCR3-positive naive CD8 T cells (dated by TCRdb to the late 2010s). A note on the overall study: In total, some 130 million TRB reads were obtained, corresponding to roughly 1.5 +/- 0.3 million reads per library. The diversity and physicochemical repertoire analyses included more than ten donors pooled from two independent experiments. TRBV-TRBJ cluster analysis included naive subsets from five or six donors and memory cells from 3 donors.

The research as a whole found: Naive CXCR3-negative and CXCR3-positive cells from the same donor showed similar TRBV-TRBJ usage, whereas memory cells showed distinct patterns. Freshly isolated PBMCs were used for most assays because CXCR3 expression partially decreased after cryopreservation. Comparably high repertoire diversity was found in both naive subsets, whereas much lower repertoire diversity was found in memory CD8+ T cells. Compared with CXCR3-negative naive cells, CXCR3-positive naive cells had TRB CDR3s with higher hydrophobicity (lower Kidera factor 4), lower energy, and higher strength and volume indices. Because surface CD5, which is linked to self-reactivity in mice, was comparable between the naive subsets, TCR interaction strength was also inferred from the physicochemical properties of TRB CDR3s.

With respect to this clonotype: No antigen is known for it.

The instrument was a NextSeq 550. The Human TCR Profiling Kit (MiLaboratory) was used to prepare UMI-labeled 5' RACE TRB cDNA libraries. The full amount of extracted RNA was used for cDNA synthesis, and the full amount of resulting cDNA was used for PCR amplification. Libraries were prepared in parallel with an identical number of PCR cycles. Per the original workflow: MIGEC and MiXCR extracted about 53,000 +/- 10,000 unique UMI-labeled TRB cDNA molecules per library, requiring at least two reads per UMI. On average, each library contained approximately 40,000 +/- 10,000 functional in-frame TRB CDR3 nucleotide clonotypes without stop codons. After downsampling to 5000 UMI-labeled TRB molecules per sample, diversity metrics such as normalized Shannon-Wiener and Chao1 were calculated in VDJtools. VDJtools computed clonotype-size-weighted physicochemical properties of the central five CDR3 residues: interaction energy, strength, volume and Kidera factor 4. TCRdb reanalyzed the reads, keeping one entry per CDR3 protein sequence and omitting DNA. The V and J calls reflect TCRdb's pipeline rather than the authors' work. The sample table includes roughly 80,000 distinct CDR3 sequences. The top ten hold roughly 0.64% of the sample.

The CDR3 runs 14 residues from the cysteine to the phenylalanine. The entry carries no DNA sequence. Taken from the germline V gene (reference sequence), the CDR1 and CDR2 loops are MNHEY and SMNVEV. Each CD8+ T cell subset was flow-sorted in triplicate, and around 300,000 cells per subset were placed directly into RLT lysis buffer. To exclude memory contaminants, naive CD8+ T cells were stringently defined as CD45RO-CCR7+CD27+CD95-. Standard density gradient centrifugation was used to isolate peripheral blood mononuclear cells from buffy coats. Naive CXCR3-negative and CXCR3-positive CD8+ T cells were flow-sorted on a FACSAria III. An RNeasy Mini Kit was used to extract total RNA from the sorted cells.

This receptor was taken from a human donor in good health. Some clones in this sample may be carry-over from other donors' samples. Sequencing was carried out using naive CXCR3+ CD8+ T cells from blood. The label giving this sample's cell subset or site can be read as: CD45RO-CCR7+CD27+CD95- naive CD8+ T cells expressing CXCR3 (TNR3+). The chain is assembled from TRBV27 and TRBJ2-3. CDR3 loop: CASRTFGRTDTQYF.